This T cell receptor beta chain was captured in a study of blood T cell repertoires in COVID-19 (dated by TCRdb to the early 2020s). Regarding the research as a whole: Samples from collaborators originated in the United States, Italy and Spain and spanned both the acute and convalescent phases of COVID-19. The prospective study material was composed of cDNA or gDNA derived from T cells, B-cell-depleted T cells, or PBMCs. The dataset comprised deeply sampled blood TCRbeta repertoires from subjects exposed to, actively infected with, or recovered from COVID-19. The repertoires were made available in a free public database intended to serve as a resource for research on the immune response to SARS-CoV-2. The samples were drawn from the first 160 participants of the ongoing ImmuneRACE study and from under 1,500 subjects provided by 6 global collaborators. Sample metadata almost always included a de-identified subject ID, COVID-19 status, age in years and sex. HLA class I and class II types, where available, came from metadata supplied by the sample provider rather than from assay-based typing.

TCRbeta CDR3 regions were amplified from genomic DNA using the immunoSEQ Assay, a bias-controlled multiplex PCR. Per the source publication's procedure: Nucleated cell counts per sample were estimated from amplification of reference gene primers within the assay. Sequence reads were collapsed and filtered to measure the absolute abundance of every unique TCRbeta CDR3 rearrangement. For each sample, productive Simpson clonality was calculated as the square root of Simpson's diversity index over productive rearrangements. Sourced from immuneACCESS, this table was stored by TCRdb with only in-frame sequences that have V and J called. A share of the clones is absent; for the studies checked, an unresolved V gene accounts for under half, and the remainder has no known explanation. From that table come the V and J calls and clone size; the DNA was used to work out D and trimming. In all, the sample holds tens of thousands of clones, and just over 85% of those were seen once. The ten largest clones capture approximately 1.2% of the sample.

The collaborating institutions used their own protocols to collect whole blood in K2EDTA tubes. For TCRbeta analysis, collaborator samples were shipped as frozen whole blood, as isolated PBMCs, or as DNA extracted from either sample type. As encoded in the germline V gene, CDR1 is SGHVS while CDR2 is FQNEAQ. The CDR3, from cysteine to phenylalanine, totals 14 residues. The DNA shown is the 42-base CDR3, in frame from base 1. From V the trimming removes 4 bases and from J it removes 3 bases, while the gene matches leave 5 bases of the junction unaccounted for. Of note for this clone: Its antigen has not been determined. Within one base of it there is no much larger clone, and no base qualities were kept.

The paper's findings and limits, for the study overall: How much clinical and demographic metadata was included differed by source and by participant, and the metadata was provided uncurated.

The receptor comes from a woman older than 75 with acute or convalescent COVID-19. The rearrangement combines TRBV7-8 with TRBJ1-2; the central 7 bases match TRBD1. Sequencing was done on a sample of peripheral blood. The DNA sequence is TGTGCCAGCAGCTACCGGGACAGCGACTATGGCTACACCTTC. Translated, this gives CASSYRDSDYGYTF.